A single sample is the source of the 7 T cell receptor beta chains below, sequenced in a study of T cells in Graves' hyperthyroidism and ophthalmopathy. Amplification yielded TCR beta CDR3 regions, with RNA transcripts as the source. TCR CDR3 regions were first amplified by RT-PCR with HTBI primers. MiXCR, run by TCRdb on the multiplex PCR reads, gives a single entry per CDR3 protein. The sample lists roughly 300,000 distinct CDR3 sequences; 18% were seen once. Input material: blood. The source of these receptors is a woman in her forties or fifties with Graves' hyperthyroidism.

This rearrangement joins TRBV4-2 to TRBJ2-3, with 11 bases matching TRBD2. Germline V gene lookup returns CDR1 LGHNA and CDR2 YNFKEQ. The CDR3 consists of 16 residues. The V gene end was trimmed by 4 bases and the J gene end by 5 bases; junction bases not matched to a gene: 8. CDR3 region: CASSRLLAGAVDTQYF. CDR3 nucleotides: TGTGCCAGCAGCCGTTTACTAGCGGGAGCCGTAGATACGCAGTATTTT.

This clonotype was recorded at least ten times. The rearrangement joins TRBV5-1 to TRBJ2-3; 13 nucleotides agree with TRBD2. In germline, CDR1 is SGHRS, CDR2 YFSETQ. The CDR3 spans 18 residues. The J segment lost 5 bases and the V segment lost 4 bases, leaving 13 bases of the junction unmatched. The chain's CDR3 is CASSRPKGLAGVVDTQYF. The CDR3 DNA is TGCGCCAGCAGCAGACCAAAAGGACTAGCGGGAGTTGTAGATACGCAGTATTTT.

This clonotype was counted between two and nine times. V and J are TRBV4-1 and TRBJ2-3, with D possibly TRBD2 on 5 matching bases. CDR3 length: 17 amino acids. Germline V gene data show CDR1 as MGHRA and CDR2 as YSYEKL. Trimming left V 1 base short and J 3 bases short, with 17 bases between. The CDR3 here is CASSQVVAGLATDTQYF. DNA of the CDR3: TGCGCCAGCAGCCAAGTCGTCGCGGGTTTGGCGACAGATACGCAGTATTTT.

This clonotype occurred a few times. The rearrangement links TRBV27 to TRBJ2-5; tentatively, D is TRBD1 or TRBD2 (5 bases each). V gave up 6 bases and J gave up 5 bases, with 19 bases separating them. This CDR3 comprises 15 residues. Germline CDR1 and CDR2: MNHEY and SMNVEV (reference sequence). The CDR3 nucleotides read TGTGCCAGCAGCCCGATGAGGGGCTCACTCGAGACCCAGTACTTC. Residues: CASSPMRGSLETQYF.

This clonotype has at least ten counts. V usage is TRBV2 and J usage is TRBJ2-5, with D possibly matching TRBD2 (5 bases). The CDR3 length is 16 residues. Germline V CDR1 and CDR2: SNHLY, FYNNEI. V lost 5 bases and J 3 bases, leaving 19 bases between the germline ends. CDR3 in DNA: TGTGCCAGCAGTCACGTCAGAGGGAGTGGAGAAGAGACCCAGTACTTC. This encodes CASSHVRGSGEETQYF.

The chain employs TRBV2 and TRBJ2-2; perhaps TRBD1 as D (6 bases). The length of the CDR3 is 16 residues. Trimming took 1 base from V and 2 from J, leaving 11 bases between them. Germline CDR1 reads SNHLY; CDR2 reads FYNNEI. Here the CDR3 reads CASSEVGQENTGELFF. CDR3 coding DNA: TGTGCCAGCAGTGAAGTGGGACAAGAAAACACCGGGGAGCTGTTTTTT.

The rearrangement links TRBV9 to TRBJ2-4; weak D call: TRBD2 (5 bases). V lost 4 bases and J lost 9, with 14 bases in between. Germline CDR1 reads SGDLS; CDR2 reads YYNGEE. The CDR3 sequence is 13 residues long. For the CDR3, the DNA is TGTGCCAGCAGCCTAGGCGAGGGAAGCATTCAGTACTTC. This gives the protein CASSLGEGSIQYF.